This T cell receptor beta chain was sequenced in a study of blood T cell repertoires in COVID-19. Study at large: T cells, B-cell-depleted T cells, or PBMCs supplied cDNA or gDNA.

Notes on this clone: The same CDR3 is also encoded by other DNA sequences in this sample.

Original methodology: Amplification with reference gene primers provided the estimates of nucleated cell counts. Only in-frame clones appear in the TCRdb table, and some are missing; sequencing was by immunoSEQ multiplex PCR. D and trimming come from the DNA, and the V and J calls and clone size come from that table. This table has fewer than 250,000 clones, roughly 89% appearing once. Germline CDR1 SGHDN, CDR2 FVKESK. The germline V and J ends were trimmed by 1 base and 1 base, with 10 bases remaining between them. The CDR3 extends over 15 amino acids. Participants' own reports of clinical history determined their cohort assignment.

The genes are TRBV14 and TRBJ1-2; maybe TRBD1 (6 bases). Sequencing was carried out using PBMCs or T cells enriched from blood (not recorded which). The sequence was obtained from a woman aged 25 to 45 with acute COVID-19. The chain's CDR3 is CASSQVPGDNYGYTF. DNA for the CDR3: TGTGCCAGCAGCCAAGTTCCAGGGGATAACTATGGCTACACCTTC.